These T cell receptor beta chains were read from a single sample in a study of blood T cell repertoires in COVID-19. Sequenced by immunoSEQ multiplex PCR; TCRdb stores in-frame clones only, minus some. The data show approximately 390,000 clones, roughly 86% seen once. Sequenced sample: PBMCs or T cells enriched from blood (not recorded which). The receptors shown here come from a woman aged 40-49 years with acute COVID-19. Each CDR3 is given with its conserved first and last residue. Fields, in order: J gene, V gene, D gene, clone size, CDR3 protein, CDR3 DNA. D genes are given only for firm matches. Where a row states a size, it is once, few, many or the class of an expanded clone; other rows omit it.

>TRBJ2-7|TRBV18|NA|NA
CASSQMRNEQYF
TGTGCCAGCTCACAAATGCGGAACGAGCAGTACTTC
>TRBJ1-4|TRBV30|NA|NA
CAWSVGGQLFF
TGTGCCTGGAGTGTTGGTGGGCAACTGTTTTTT
>TRBJ1-1|TRBV7-2|NA|many
CASSLAGTEAFF
TGTGCCAGCAGCTTAGCCGGGACTGAAGCTTTCTTT
>TRBJ2-1|TRBV4-1|TRBD1|NA
CASSQELPGQGANEQFF
TGCGCCAGCAGCCAAGAACTACCGGGACAGGGGGCAAATGAGCAGTTCTTC
>TRBJ1-2|TRBV5-1|NA|once
CASSDPEGPYGYTF
TGCGCCAGCAGCGATCCCGAGGGCCCCTATGGCTACACCTTC
>TRBJ2-5|TRBV9|NA|NA
CASSVSGGLETQYF
TGTGCCAGCAGCGTATCAGGAGGGTTAGAGACCCAGTACTTC
>TRBJ1-1|TRBV5-4|NA|NA
CASGRGTEAFF
TGTGCCAGCGGTCGGGGCACTGAAGCTTTCTTT
>TRBJ2-2|TRBV15|NA|NA
CATSRETRPNTGELFF
TGTGCCACCAGCAGAGAGACTCGACCGAACACCGGGGAGCTGTTTTTT
>TRBJ1-2|TRBV11-2|NA|NA
CASSSTGLVDGYTF
TGTGCCAGCAGCTCTACAGGGCTAGTTGATGGCTACACCTTC
>TRBJ2-1|TRBV7-9|TRBD1|NA
CASSWGQGDEDEQFF
TGTGCCAGCAGCTGGGGACAGGGGGATGAGGATGAGCAGTTCTTC
>TRBJ2-2|TRBV11-2|NA|NA
CASSLRGSTGELFF
TGTGCCAGCAGCTTGAGGGGGAGCACCGGGGAGCTGTTTTTT
>TRBJ1-4|TRBV6-5|NA|NA
CASSNRKLNEKLFF
TGTGCCAGCAGCAACAGGAAGCTTAATGAAAAACTGTTTTTT
>TRBJ1-1|TRBV7-9|NA|NA
CASSLARVWTPWENTEAFF
TGTGCCAGCAGCTTAGCCCGTGTTTGGACTCCCTGGGAGAACACTGAAGCTTTCTTT
>TRBJ1-4|TRBV6-5|NA|NA
CASSSGHFNEKLFF
TGTGCCAGCAGTTCGGGACACTTTAATGAAAAACTGTTTTTT